This T cell receptor beta chain was sequenced in a study of CD8+ T cells in alopecia areata. CDR1 and CDR2 (germline): SGHRS, YFSETQ. This CDR3 is 16 amino acids long. Trimming at V came to 0 bases and at J to 3 bases, leaving 4 bases not matched to a gene. Sequencing used cDNA as its template, made by extracting RNA and reverse transcribing it. The assay was immunoSEQ multiplex PCR, and TCRdb's table has in-frame clones only and misses some. Of more than 200,000 clones detected, around two fifths appear once; the ten largest clones hold about 2.6%. The sample's treatment: oral pan-JAK inhibitor, 5-10 mg twice daily.

This clonotype was sampled from a human donor with alopecia areata. Specimen: CD4+ T cells sorted from blood, collected around week 37, from a patient treated with tofacitinib. The rearrangement uses TRBV5-1 and TRBJ2-5; 11 bases align to TRBD2. The CDR3 region has the DNA TGCGCCAGCAGCTTGGATAGCGGGAGGGCCGAAGAGACCCAGTACTTC. Translation: CASSLDSGRAEETQYF.